The source of this T cell receptor (beta chain) is a study of blood T cell repertoires in COVID-19. The overall study: Samples of COVID-19 (acute and convalescent) were obtained from the United States, Italy and Spain. The cDNA or gDNA used as material had been derived from T cells, B-cell-depleted T cells, or PBMCs.

This clone has more than one count but fewer than ten. In the authors' methods: Reference gene primer amplification gave nucleated cell count estimates. TCRdb keeps only in-frame clones here, not all; method: immunoSEQ multiplex PCR. For V, J and clone size, that table is used; D and trimming come from the DNA. The sample lists about 59,000 clones, about 70% occurring once. Per germline, CDR1 LNHDA and CDR2 SQIVND (reference sequence). Trimming cost V 8 bases and J 0 bases; bases outside gene matches: 8. The CDR3 is 15 residues long. The sample was peripheral blood. This receptor was taken from a woman in her 70s with acute or convalescent COVID-19. The rearrangement joins TRBV19 to TRBJ1-1; TRBD1 matches at 8 bases. CDR3 nucleotide sequence: TGTGCCAGTGACAGGGGAGGTGTCATGAACACTGAAGCTTTCTTT. Translation gives CASDRGGVMNTEAFF.